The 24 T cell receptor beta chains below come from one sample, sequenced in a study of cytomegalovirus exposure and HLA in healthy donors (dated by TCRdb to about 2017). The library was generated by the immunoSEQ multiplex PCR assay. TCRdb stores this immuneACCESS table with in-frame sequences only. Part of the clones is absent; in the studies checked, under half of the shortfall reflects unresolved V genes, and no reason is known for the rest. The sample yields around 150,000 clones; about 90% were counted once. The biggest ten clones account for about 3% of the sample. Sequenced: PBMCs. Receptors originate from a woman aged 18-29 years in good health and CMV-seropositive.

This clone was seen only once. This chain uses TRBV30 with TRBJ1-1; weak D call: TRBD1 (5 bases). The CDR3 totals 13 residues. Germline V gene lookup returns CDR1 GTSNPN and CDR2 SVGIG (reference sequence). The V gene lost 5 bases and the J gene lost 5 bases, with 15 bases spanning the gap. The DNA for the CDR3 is TGTGCCTGGGCCGTAGGGGTATGGACTGAAGCTTTCTTT. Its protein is CAWAVGVWTEAFF.

The CDR3 here is CASSLLGKTGNYGYTF. CDR3 coding DNA: TGTGCCAGCAGCCTGTTGGGCAAAACAGGAAACTATGGCTACACCTTC. V is TRBV21-1 and J is TRBJ1-2; the table calls TRBD1, which could not be checked here. TRBV21-1 is a pseudogene. The length of the CDR3 is 16 residues.

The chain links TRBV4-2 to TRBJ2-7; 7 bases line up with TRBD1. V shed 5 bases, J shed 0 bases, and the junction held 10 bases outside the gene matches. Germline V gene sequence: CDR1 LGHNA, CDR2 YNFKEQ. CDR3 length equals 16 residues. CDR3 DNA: TGTGCCAGCAGCTATGGTACAGGGGATAGCTCCTACGAGCAGTACTTC. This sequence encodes CASSYGTGDSSYEQYF.

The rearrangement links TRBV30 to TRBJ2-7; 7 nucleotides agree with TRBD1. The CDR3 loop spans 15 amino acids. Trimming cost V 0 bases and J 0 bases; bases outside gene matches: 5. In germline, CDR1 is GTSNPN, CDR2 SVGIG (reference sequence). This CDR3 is CAWSVPPGGSYEQYF. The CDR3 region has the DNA TGTGCCTGGAGTGTACCCCCAGGGGGCTCCTACGAGCAGTACTTC.

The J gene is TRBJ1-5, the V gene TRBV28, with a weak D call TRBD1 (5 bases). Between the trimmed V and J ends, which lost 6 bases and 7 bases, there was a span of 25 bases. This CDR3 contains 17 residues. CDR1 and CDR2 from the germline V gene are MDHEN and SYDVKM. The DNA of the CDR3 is TGTGCCAGCAGCTTACATATCGGTCAGGGACTGGGGCAGCCCCAGCATTTT. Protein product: CASSLHIGQGLGQPQHF.

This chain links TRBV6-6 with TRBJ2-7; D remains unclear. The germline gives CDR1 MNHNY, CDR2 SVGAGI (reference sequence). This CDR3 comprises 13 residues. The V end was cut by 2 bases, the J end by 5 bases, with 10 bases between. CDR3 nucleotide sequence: TGTGCCAGCAGTTACGAGACACCGGACGAGCAGTACTTC. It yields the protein CASSYETPDEQYF.

The CDR3 spells CASSQDYPKSGSFYEQYF. The CDR3, as DNA: TGTGCCAGCAGCCAAGACTACCCTAAGAGCGGGAGTTTCTACGAGCAGTACTTC. V is TRBV4-2 and J is TRBJ2-7; TRBD2 agrees at 8 bases. The germline CDR1 and CDR2 sequences are LGHNA and YNFKEQ. Trimming took 0 bases from V and 3 from J; bases not matched to a gene: 13. The CDR3 runs 18 residues.

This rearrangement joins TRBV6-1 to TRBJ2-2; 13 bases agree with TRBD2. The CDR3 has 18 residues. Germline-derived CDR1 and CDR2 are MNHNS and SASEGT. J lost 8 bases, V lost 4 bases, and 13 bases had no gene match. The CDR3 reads CASSGPPGTSGVAGELFF. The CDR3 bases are TGTGCCAGCAGTGGACCCCCCGGGACTAGCGGGGTTGCTGGGGAGCTGTTTTTT.

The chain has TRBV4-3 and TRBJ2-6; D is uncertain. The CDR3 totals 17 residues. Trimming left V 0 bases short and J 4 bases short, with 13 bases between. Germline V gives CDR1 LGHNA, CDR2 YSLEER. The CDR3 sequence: CASSQDPRRLGANVLTF. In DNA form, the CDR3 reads TGCGCCAGCAGCCAAGATCCTAGGCGGTTGGGGGCCAACGTCCTGACTTTC.

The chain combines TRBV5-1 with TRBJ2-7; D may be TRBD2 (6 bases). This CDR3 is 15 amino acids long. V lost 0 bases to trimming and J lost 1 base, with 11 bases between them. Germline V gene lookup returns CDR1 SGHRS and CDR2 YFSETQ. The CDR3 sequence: CASSLGAGTSYEQYF. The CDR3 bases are TGCGCCAGCAGCTTGGGGGCGGGGACGTCCTACGAGCAGTACTTC.

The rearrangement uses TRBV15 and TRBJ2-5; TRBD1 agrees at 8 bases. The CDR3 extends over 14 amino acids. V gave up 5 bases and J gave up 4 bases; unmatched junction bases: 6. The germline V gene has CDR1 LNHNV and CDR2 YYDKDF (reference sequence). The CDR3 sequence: CATSGGQARETQYF. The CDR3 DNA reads TGTGCCACCAGCGGGGGACAGGCGAGAGAGACCCAGTACTTC.

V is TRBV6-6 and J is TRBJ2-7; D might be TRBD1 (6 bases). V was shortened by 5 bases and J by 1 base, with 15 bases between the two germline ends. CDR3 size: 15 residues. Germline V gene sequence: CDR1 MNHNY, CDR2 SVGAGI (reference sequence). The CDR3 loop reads CASSIAPGQSYEQYF. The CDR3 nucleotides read TGTGCCAGCAGTATAGCCCCGGGACAATCCTACGAGCAGTACTTC.

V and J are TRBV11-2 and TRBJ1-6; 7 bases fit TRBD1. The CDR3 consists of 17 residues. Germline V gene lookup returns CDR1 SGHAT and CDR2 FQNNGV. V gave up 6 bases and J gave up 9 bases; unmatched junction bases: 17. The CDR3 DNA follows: TGTGCCAGCAGATCCGTAGGACAGGCCGCCCCATTTTCACCCCTCCACTTT. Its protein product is CASRSVGQAAPFSPLHF. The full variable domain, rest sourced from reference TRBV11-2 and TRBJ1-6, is EAGVAQSPRYKIIEKRQSVAFWCNPISGHATLYWYQQILGQGPKLLIQFQNNGVVDDSQLPKDRFSAERLKGVDSTLKIQPAKLEDSAVYLCASRSVGQAAPFSPLHFGNGTRLTVT.

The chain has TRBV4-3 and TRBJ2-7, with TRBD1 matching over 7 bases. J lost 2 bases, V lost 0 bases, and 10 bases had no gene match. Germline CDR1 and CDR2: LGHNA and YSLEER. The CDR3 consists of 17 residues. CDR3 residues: CASSQDLGTAGAYEQYF. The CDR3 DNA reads TGCGCCAGCAGCCAAGATTTGGGGACAGCAGGGGCCTACGAGCAGTACTTC.

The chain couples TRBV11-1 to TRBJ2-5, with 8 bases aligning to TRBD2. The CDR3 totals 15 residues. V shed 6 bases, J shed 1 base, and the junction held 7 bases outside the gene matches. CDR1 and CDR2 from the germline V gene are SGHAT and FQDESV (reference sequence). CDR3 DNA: TGTGCCAGCAGAGACGGGGGGGAACCCCAAGAGACCCAGTACTTC. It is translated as CASRDGGEPQETQYF.

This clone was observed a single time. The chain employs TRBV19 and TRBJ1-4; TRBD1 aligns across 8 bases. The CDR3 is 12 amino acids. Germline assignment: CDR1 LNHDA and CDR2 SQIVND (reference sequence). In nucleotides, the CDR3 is TGTGCGGCAGGGGGCCTTAATGAAAAACTGTTTTTT. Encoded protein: CAAGGLNEKLFF.

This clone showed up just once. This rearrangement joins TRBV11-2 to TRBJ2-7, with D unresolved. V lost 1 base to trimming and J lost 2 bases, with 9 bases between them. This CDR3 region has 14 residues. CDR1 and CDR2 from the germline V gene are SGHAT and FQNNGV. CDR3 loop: CASSLASPPYEQYF. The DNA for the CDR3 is TGTGCCAGCAGCTTAGCTTCTCCCCCCTACGAGCAGTACTTC. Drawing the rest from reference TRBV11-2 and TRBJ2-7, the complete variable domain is EAGVAQSPRYKIIEKRQSVAFWCNPISGHATLYWYQQILGQGPKLLIQFQNNGVVDDSQLPKDRFSAERLKGVDSTLKIQPAKLEDSAVYLCASSLASPPYEQYFGPGTRLTVT.

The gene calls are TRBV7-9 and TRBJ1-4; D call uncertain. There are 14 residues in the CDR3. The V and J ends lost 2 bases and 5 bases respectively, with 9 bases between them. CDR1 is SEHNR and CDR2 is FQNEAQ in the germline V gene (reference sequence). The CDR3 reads CASSLIQQNEKLFF. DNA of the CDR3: TGTGCCAGCAGCTTAATACAGCAGAATGAAAAACTGTTTTTT. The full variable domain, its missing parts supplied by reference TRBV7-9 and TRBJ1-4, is DTGVSQNPRHKITKRGQNVTFRCDPISEHNRLYWYRQTLGQGPEFLTYFQNEAQLEKSRLLSDRFSAERPKGSFSTLEIQRTEQGDSAMYLCASSLIQQNEKLFFGSGTQLSVL.

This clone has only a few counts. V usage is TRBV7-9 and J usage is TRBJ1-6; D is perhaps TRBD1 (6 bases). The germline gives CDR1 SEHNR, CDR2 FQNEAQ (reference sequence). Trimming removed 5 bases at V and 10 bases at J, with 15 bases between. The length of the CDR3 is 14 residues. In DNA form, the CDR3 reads TGTGCCAGCAGCCCCCAGGGGAAGCGATCACCCCTCCACTTT. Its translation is CASSPQGKRSPLHF.

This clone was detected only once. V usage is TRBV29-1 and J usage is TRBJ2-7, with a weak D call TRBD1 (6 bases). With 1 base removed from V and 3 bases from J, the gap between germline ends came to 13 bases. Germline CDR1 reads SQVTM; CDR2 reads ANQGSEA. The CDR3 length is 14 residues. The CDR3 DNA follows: TGCAGCGTTGAAGTGCCAGGGGCTTTCTACGAGCAGTACTTC. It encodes CSVEVPGAFYEQYF.

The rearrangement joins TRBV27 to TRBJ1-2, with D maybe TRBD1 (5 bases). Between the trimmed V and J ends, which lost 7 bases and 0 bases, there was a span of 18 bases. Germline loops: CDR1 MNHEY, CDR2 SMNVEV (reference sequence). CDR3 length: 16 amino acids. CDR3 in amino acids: CASTVRGTTANYGYTF. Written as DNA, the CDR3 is TGTGCCAGCACCGTCCGGGGGACCACTGCTAACTATGGCTACACCTTC.

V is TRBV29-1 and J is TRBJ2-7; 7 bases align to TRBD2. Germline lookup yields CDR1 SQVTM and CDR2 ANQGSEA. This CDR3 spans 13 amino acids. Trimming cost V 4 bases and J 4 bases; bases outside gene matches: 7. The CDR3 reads CSVAPGGLYEQYF. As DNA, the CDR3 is TGCAGCGTTGCCCCGGGAGGTTTATACGAGCAGTACTTC.

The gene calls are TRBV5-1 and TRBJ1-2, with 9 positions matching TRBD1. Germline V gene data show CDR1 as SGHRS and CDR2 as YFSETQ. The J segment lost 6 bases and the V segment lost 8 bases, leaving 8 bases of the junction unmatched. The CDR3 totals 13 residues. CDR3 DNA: TGCGCCAGGTACAGGGGGCGGCATGATGGCTACACCTTC. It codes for CARYRGRHDGYTF. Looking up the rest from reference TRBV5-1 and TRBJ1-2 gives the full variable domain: KAGVTQTPRYLIKTRGQQVTLSCSPISGHRSVSWYQQTPGQGLQFLFEYFSETQRNKGNFPGRFSGRQFSNSRSEMNVSTLELGDSALYLCARYRGRHDGYTFGSGTRLTVV.

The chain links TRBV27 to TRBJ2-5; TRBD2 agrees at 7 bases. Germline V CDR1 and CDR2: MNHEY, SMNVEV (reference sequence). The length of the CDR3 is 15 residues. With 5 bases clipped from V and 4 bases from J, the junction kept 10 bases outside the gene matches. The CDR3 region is CASSLAEGGRETQYF. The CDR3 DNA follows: TGTGCCAGCAGTCTAGCGGAGGGAGGTCGAGAGACCCAGTACTTC.